Below, 6 T cell receptor beta chains from the same sample are listed, as sequenced in a study of blood T cells in healthy people across ages. It was with a sample-barcoded 5' primer and a J-beta primer mix that a second PCR of about 7 to 12 cycles was run. TCRdb re-called the 5' RACE reads with MiXCR, one entry per CDR3 protein. The table includes about 1.5 million distinct CDR3 sequences, roughly 43% detected once. Sequenced material: blood. The receptors were gathered from a woman aged 18-30 years in good health.

This chain connects TRBV6-6 to TRBJ1-6, with D perhaps TRBD1 (6 bases). The germline V and J ends were trimmed by 2 bases and 3 bases, with 8 bases remaining between them. The germline gives CDR1 MNHNY, CDR2 SVGAGI (reference sequence). CDR3 size: 15 residues. This CDR3 reads CASSYDRSYNSPLHF. In DNA form, the CDR3 reads TGTGCCAGCAGTTACGACAGGAGCTATAATTCACCCCTCCACTTT.

V is TRBV5-1 and J is TRBJ2-3; 7 nucleotides agree with TRBD1. The germline V gene encodes CDR1 SGHRS and CDR2 YFSETQ. The CDR3 totals 18 residues. The V gene end was trimmed by 0 bases and the J gene end by 2 bases; junction bases not matched to a gene: 12. In DNA, the CDR3 is TGCGCCAGCAGCTTGGTGGCAGGGGGAAGTCGAATCACAGATACGCAGTATTTT. Amino acids: CASSLVAGGSRITDTQYF.

This clonotype appeared a few times. V usage is TRBV5-5 and J usage is TRBJ2-3, with D tentatively TRBD2 (5 bases). The V end lost 1 base, the J end lost 7 bases, and 19 bases lay between the germline ends. CDR1 is SGHKS, CDR2 YYEKEE, per germline (reference sequence). The CDR3 is made up of 16 amino acids. The CDR3 region is CASSLSPGGSTYTQYF. In DNA form, the CDR3 reads TGTGCCAGCAGCTTGTCGCCCGGAGGTAGCACGTATACGCAGTATTTT. Drawing the rest from reference TRBV5-5 and TRBJ2-3, the complete variable domain is DAGVTQSPTHLIKTRGQQVTLRCSPISGHKSVSWYQQVLGQGPQFIFQYYEKEERGRGNFPDRFSARQFPNYSSELNVNALLLGDSALYLCASSLSPGGSTYTQYFGPGTRLTVL.

Concerning this clonotype: An end of the junction does not agree with germline; a read error may underlie this. V usage is TRBV2 and J usage is TRBJ2-7; maybe TRBD2 (5 bases). The CDR3 runs 12 residues. Germline CDR1 and CDR2: SNHLY and FYNNEI. In nucleotides, the CDR3 is TGTGCCAACAGTGAAGCGGAGTACGAGCAGTACTTC. Its protein product is CANSEAEYEQYF.

V and J are TRBV7-2 and TRBJ2-1, with 14 nucleotides matching TRBD2. The CDR3 loop spans 15 amino acids. Germline CDR1 is SGHTA and CDR2 is FQGNSA. V was pared by 5 bases and J by 11 bases, with 8 bases of the junction left unmatched. Written as DNA, the CDR3 is TGTGCCAGCAGCCTGACTAGCGGGAGGGCCACTAAGCAGTTCTTC. It yields the protein CASSLTSGRATKQFF.

The V and J genes are TRBV5-6 and TRBJ2-3; D unclear. The V end lost 1 base, the J end lost 2 bases, and 8 bases lay between the germline ends. This CDR3 is 14 amino acids long. Germline V gene sequence: CDR1 SGHDT, CDR2 YYEEEE. CDR3 in amino acids: CASSLLGHTDTQYF. In nucleotides, the CDR3 is TGTGCCAGCAGCTTGCTCGGCCACACAGATACGCAGTATTTT. Full variable domain (remainder filled in from reference TRBV5-6 and TRBJ2-3): DAGVTQSPTHLIKTRGQQVTLRCSPKSGHDTVSWYQQALGQGPQFIFQYYEEEERQRGNFPDRFSGHQFPNYSSELNVNALLLGDSALYLCASSLLGHTDTQYFGPGTRLTVL.